The 4 T cell receptor beta chains reported below all come from one sample, sequenced in a study of Tregs in tolerant kidney transplant recipients. Method: immunoSEQ multiplex PCR; TCRdb's copy keeps in-frame clones and lacks some. The data contain more than 95,000 clones, about 90% of them singletons. Sequences were obtained from CD4+ T cells from blood. The receptors here all came from a human donor in good health.

This clone was detected a few times. The CDR3 nucleotides are TGTGCCAGCTGCCGGGACAGTAATTCACCCCTCCACTTT. Translated, it gives CASCRDSNSPLHF. This chain uses TRBV25-1 with TRBJ1-6; TRBD1 agrees at 7 bases. Germline assignment: CDR1 MGHDK and CDR2 SYGVNS. J was trimmed by 6 bases and V by 8 bases; bases with no gene match: 4. The CDR3 covers 13 residues.

The V gene is TRBV5-1, the J gene TRBJ2-7; D uncertain. The V gene lost 0 bases and the J gene lost 4 bases, with 14 bases spanning the gap. The CDR3 contains 15 residues. CDR1 and CDR2 (germline): SGHRS, YFSETQ. This CDR3 is CASSLVESATYEQYF. CDR3 in DNA: TGCGCCAGCAGCTTGGTAGAGTCAGCCACGTACGAGCAGTACTTC.

The chain has TRBV10-3 and TRBJ2-5; a possible D gene is TRBD2 (5 bases). The germline gives CDR1 ENHRY, CDR2 SYGVKD. V shed 0 bases and J shed 3 bases, with 17 bases lying between them. This CDR3 is 17 amino acids long. CDR3 region: CAISESIVASGKETQYF. CDR3 bases: TGTGCCATCAGTGAGTCGATTGTAGCTTCGGGGAAAGAGACCCAGTACTTC.

This chain links TRBV18 with TRBJ1-2; D is possibly TRBD1 (6 bases). Germline V gene lookup returns CDR1 KGHSH and CDR2 LQKENI. The CDR3 loop spans 13 amino acids. The ends were cut back, 3 bases at V and 9 bases at J, with 14 bases in the middle. Here the CDR3 DNA reads TGTGCCAGCTCACCTGGGACAAGGGGGAGCTACACCTTC. Translating gives CASSPGTRGSYTF. Complete variable domain (other parts from reference TRBV18 and TRBJ1-2): NAGVMQNPRHLVRRRGQEARLRCSPMKGHSHVYWYRQLPEEGLKFMVYLQKENIIDESGMPKERFSAEFPKEGPSILRIQQVVRGDSAAYFCASSPGTRGSYTFGSGTRLTVV.